The clone carrying this T cell receptor (beta chain) was counted many times. What it recognizes is unknown. This sample was included in a study of human T cells and chemical hapten exposure. About the study: Skin on the upper inner arm, approximately 2 cm by approximately 2 cm in size, was sensitized with 2% DPC. Study results and limitations: PT1 expanded TCR counts and patch test score were linked, and their correlation was positive.

Time point meaning: pre-sensitization, week 0. As for treatment: therapeutic diphenylcyclopropenone sensitization with weekly scalp DPC. Researchers extracted total RNA from unfractionated whole blood. The study used a library that attached unique molecular identifiers to individual cDNA molecules. A single record per CDR3 protein comes from TCRdb applying MiXCR to the RACE reads. Of approximately 260,000 distinct CDR3 sequences listed, around 7% were seen once; the top ten hold more than 0.95%. The sequence came from a man aged 18 to 29 with alopecia areata. Some clones in this sample may be carry-over from other donors' samples. Material: whole blood, obtained in connection with sensitization to the hapten diphenylcyclopropenone (DPC).

CDR3 sequence: CASSQTNEFEAFF. The CDR3 DNA reads as TGTGCCAGCAGCCAAACTAACGAATTTGAAGCTTTCTTT. The J gene is TRBJ1-1, the V gene TRBV3-1; D is uncertain. Germline-derived CDR1 and CDR2 are LGHDT and YNNKEL (reference sequence). The length of the CDR3 is 13 residues. Between the trimmed V and J ends, which lost 2 bases and 7 bases, there was a span of 11 bases.